Following are 15 T cell receptor beta chains from one sample sequenced in a study of T cell responses to AZD1222 COVID-19 vaccine. The assay was immunoSEQ multiplex PCR, and TCRdb's table has in-frame clones only and misses some. Of more than 70,000 clones in the sample, roughly nine tenths were seen once. This specimen was peripheral blood, taken on day 0 of AZD1222 vaccination. The receptor source for this set is an adult in good health.

This clone came up a few times. This chain connects TRBV18 to TRBJ1-2; D uncertain. The V gene's germline CDR1 is KGHSH and CDR2 LQKENI. V was cut by 3 bases and J by 9 bases, with 20 bases left in between. There are 15 residues in the CDR3. CDR3 residues: CASSPGDGRDSRYTF. For the CDR3, the DNA is TGTGCCAGCTCACCGGGTGACGGAAGGGATTCCCGCTACACCTTC.

This chain uses TRBV5-1 with TRBJ2-1, with 11 bases lining up with TRBD2. Germline V gene sequence: CDR1 SGHRS, CDR2 YFSETQ. V was pared by 0 bases and J by 2 bases, with 13 bases of the junction left unmatched. The length of the CDR3 is 20 residues. The CDR3 DNA sequence: TGCGCCAGCAGCTTGGCGGGGGGGACTAGCGGACCTCAAACCTACAATGAGCAGTTCTTC. Encoded protein: CASSLAGGTSGPQTYNEQFF.

The chain joins TRBV3-1 (or the pseudogene TRBV3-2) to TRBJ1-6; 7 nucleotides align to TRBD1. Germline loops: CDR1 LGHDT, CDR2 YNNKEL (reference sequence). The J segment lost 7 bases and the V segment lost 5 bases, leaving 8 bases of the junction unmatched. The CDR3 covers 15 residues. The CDR3 nucleotides read TGTGCCAGCAGCACCCGGGACAGAGGGAATTCACCCCTCCACTTT. Translated: CASSTRDRGNSPLHF.

The chain joins TRBV19 to TRBJ2-3; maybe TRBD1 (5 bases). Germline V lookup: CDR1 LNHDA, CDR2 SQIVND (reference sequence). Trimming left V 7 bases short and J 6 bases short, with 14 bases between. CDR3 length: 13 amino acids. This CDR3 is CASNKGIEDTQYF. Written as DNA, the CDR3 is TGTGCCAGTAATAAGGGGATAGAGGATACGCAGTATTTT.

The chain links TRBV6-5 to TRBJ2-7; 9 nucleotides line up with TRBD1. Germline V CDR1 and CDR2: MNHEY, SVGAGI. With 6 bases clipped from V and 2 bases from J, the junction kept 8 bases outside the gene matches. The CDR3 spans 15 residues. The CDR3 sequence is CASSRGRDRAYEQYF. The CDR3 nucleotides read TGTGCCAGCAGCCGCGGCCGGGACAGGGCCTACGAGCAGTACTTC.

The chain joins TRBV5-1 to TRBJ2-3, with TRBD2 matching over 9 bases. Looked up from germline, CDR1 is SGHRS and CDR2 is YFSETQ. This CDR3 contains 20 residues. V shed 4 bases, J shed 0 bases, and the junction held 18 bases outside the gene matches. This CDR3 reads CASSGGHLRASGTSTDTQYF. The CDR3 DNA reads TGCGCCAGCAGCGGAGGCCATCTCCGGGCTAGCGGGACTAGCACAGATACGCAGTATTTT. Variable domain in full (rest from reference TRBV5-1 and TRBJ2-3): KAGVTQTPRYLIKTRGQQVTLSCSPISGHRSVSWYQQTPGQGLQFLFEYFSETQRNKGNFPGRFSGRQFSNSRSEMNVSTLELGDSALYLCASSGGHLRASGTSTDTQYFGPGTRLTVL.

This chain joins TRBV19 and TRBJ1-2; 9 bases align to TRBD1. The CDR3 sequence is 16 residues long. The germline gives CDR1 LNHDA, CDR2 SQIVND (reference sequence). With V trimmed by 8 bases and J by 0 bases, 10 bases remained unmatched. CDR3 in DNA: TGTGCCAGTCACCAGGGACAGGGCACCTCTAACTATGGCTACACCTTC. It encodes CASHQGQGTSNYGYTF.

The chain links TRBV9 to TRBJ1-1, with TRBD1 matching 9 bases. The CDR3 consists of 14 residues. With V trimmed by 4 bases and J by 4 bases, 5 bases remained unmatched. Per germline, CDR1 SGDLS and CDR2 YYNGEE. DNA of the CDR3: TGTGCCAGCAGCAAGGGACAGGGACCCACTGAAGCTTTCTTT. It yields the protein CASSKGQGPTEAFF.

The rearrangement joins TRBV19 to TRBJ1-5, with D tentatively TRBD1 (6 bases). This CDR3 region has 13 residues. Trimming stripped 4 bases from V and 4 bases from J, with 8 bases between. Germline lookup yields CDR1 LNHDA and CDR2 SQIVND (reference sequence). DNA for the CDR3: TGTGCCAGTAGTACGAGGGGGAATCAGCCCCAGCATTTT. Protein product: CASSTRGNQPQHF.

The V call is TRBV7-2, the J call TRBJ2-1; D is perhaps TRBD2 (5 bases). Germline V gene lookup returns CDR1 SGHTA and CDR2 FQGNSA. The CDR3 is made up of 14 amino acids. The V gene lost 5 bases and the J gene lost 5 bases, with 13 bases spanning the gap. The CDR3 is CASSPGIANNEQFF. CDR3 bases: TGTGCCAGCAGCCCCGGGATAGCGAACAATGAGCAGTTCTTC.

The rearrangement uses TRBV4-1 and TRBJ2-7; 8 nucleotides match TRBD2. From germline, CDR1 is MGHRA and CDR2 YSYEKL. The trim removed 3 bases at V and 0 bases at J, leaving 4 bases unmatched. There are 15 residues in the CDR3. The CDR3 here is CASSHTSGFSYEQYF. The CDR3 region has the DNA TGCGCCAGCAGCCACACTAGCGGTTTCTCCTACGAGCAGTACTTC.

The V call is TRBV12-3 or TRBV12-4, the J call TRBJ1-5; the D gene is possibly TRBD1 (6 bases). The CDR3 is made up of 11 amino acids. The germline V and J ends were trimmed by 6 bases and 15 bases, with 15 bases remaining between them. The CDR3 spells CASRKQGGWHF. In nucleotides, the CDR3 is TGTGCCAGCAGGAAACAGGGAGGGTGGCATTTT.

This clone showed up just a few times. The rearrangement joins TRBV2 to TRBJ1-5; no firm D call. This CDR3 spans 15 amino acids. CDR1 is SNHLY, CDR2 FYNNEI, per germline. Trimming shortened V by 3 bases and J by 5 bases, and 14 bases separated the two germline ends. The chain's CDR3 is CASSDEGREHQPQHF. CDR3 sequence (DNA): TGTGCCAGCAGTGATGAAGGGAGGGAACATCAGCCCCAGCATTTT.

The CDR3 sequence is CASSLSGSTNEKLFF. DNA for the CDR3: TGTGCCAGCAGCTTGTCCGGATCAACTAATGAAAAACTGTTTTTT. This rearrangement joins TRBV5-5 to TRBJ1-4; no definite D call. Deletions cut 1 base from V and 0 bases from J, with 7 bases between. The CDR3 loop spans 15 amino acids. Germline loops: CDR1 SGHKS, CDR2 YYEKEE (reference sequence).

The CDR3 spells CASRTWHERGNQPQHF. The CDR3 DNA reads TGTGCCAGCAGAACTTGGCATGAACGAGGCAATCAGCCCCAGCATTTT. The chain uses TRBV5-6 and TRBJ1-5; no clear D. CDR1 is SGHDT and CDR2 is YYEEEE in the germline V gene. The ends were cut back, 5 bases at V and 2 bases at J, with 17 bases in the middle. The CDR3 contains 16 residues.